The 16 T cell receptor beta chains below all came from one sample that was sequenced in a study of shared clonotypes between healthy human individuals. Selected positively for CCR7 and CD45RO-negative, naive CD8 cells excluded terminally differentiated effector memory CD45RA+ cells. Assay used: immunoSEQ multiplex PCR; TCRdb lists only in-frame clones, some missing. This sample yields around 2,000,000 clones, of which roughly 91% are seen a single time; about 1.5% belongs to the top ten. The source material was naive CD8+ T cells from PBMCs. The receptors were sampled from a man aged 18 to 30 in good health. Some clones in this sample may be carry-over from other donors' samples.

V usage is TRBV2 and J usage is TRBJ2-1, with unresolved D. The CDR3 has 11 residues. Trimming shortened V by 8 bases and J by 8 bases, and 10 bases separated the two germline ends. The germline V gene encodes CDR1 SNHLY and CDR2 FYNNEI. The CDR3 loop is CASFRVDEQFF. Here the CDR3 DNA reads TGTGCCAGCTTTAGGGTAGATGAGCAGTTCTTC.

To note about this clone: In the same sample, other DNA sequences code for this CDR3. This sequence joins TRBV28 and TRBJ1-5; weak D call: TRBD1 (6 bases). Between the trimmed V and J ends, which lost 2 bases and 6 bases, there was a span of 11 bases. Looked up from germline, CDR1 is MDHEN and CDR2 is SYDVKM. The CDR3 contains 14 residues. Here the CDR3 DNA reads TGTGCCAGCAGTTTACGGGGGGCAGGTCAGCCCCAGCATTTT. Its protein is CASSLRGAGQPQHF.

Remarks on this clone: The sample has other DNA sequences that encode this CDR3 too. The chain couples TRBV27 to TRBJ1-5, with D maybe TRBD1 (6 bases). The CDR3 length is 14 residues. V lost 5 bases and J 0 bases, leaving 8 bases between the germline ends. The V gene's germline CDR1 is MNHEY and CDR2 SMNVEV (reference sequence). The CDR3: CASSPRGSNQPQHF. CDR3 coding DNA: TGTGCCAGCAGTCCCAGGGGTAGCAATCAGCCCCAGCATTTT.

This rearrangement joins TRBV4-3 to TRBJ2-7; maybe TRBD2 (5 bases). The germline V gene encodes CDR1 LGHNA and CDR2 YSLEER. This CDR3 region has 15 residues. Trimming took 0 bases from V and 5 from J, leaving 14 bases between them. The CDR3 DNA reads as TGCGCCAGCAGCCAAGATTCGGACTTATCGGACGAGCAGTACTTC. It translates to CASSQDSDLSDEQYF.

This clone has more than one count but fewer than ten. Other DNA sequences in the same sample also yield this CDR3. The rearrangement uses TRBV29-1 and TRBJ1-2; D not certain. Germline assignment: CDR1 SQVTM and CDR2 ANQGSEA. This CDR3 region has 10 residues. Deletions cut 3 bases from V and 5 bases from J, with 4 bases between. CDR3 region: CSVEGYGYTF. CDR3 coding DNA: TGCAGCGTTGAGGGATATGGCTACACCTTC.

In its sample, this clone was seen once. The gene calls are TRBV6-5 and TRBJ2-1; D unresolved. V lost 2 bases, J lost 5 bases, and 4 bases lay in between. CDR1 and CDR2 (germline): MNHEY, SVGAGI. The CDR3 runs to 12 residues. In DNA, the CDR3 is TGTGCCAGCAGTTACGGGAACAATGAGCAGTTCTTC. Its protein product is CASSYGNNEQFF.

This chain connects TRBV4-1 to TRBJ2-6; D remains ambiguous. Trimming cost V 0 bases and J 2 bases, with 14 bases left between them. In germline, CDR1 is MGHRA, CDR2 YSYEKL. The CDR3 totals 18 residues. The CDR3 spells CASSQDPADQTGANVLTF. The CDR3 DNA follows: TGCGCCAGCAGCCAAGATCCCGCGGACCAGACTGGGGCCAACGTCCTGACTTTC.

The chain employs TRBV5-1 and TRBJ2-7; D perhaps matches TRBD1 (6 bases). Germline loops: CDR1 SGHRS, CDR2 YFSETQ. This CDR3 is built from 14 residues. V lost 4 bases and J lost 6, with 17 bases in between. CDR3 DNA: TGCGCCAGCAGCAACCACAGGGCTGGAGGCGAGCAGTACTTC. This sequence encodes CASSNHRAGGEQYF.

The genes are TRBV5-1 and TRBJ1-2; 7 bases fit TRBD1. CDR1 and CDR2 (germline): SGHRS, YFSETQ. This CDR3 has 16 amino acids. The V segment lost 0 bases and the J segment 0 bases; nucleotides outside the gene matches: 5. The CDR3 here is CASSLGVTGTNYGYTF. CDR3 in DNA: TGCGCCAGCAGCTTGGGGGTGACAGGGACTAACTATGGCTACACCTTC.

This sequence joins TRBV6-5 and TRBJ2-1; a possible D gene is TRBD1 (6 bases). The CDR3 consists of 14 residues. Deletions cut 4 bases from V and 5 bases from J, with 12 bases between. Germline V gene lookup returns CDR1 MNHEY and CDR2 SVGAGI. The CDR3 region is CASSWTETDNEQFF. The CDR3 coding sequence is TGTGCCAGCAGTTGGACAGAGACCGACAATGAGCAGTTCTTC.

The rearrangement links TRBV6-5 to TRBJ1-6; D gene ambiguous. The CDR3 has 13 amino acids. Germline assignment: CDR1 MNHEY and CDR2 SVGAGI. The V gene lost 7 bases and the J gene lost 7 bases, with 11 bases spanning the gap. The CDR3 DNA is TGTGCCAGCACTAAGAAGGAAAATTCACCCCTCCACTTT. It encodes CASTKKENSPLHF.

This sequence joins TRBV10-1 and TRBJ2-3, with D possibly called TRBD1 or TRBD2 (5 bases each). Germline CDR1 is WNHNN and CDR2 is SYGVQD (reference sequence). CDR3 length equals 15 residues. V shed 3 bases and J shed 0 bases, with 10 bases lying between them. The CDR3 sequence: CASSEGTTSTDTQYF. DNA of the CDR3: TGCGCCAGCAGTGAAGGGACGACTAGCACAGATACGCAGTATTTT.

The rearrangement joins TRBV5-5 to TRBJ2-5; TRBD1 agrees at 8 bases. Germline CDR1 SGHKS, CDR2 YYEKEE (reference sequence). The V and J ends lost 2 bases and 4 bases, in that order; junction bases with no gene match: 7. This CDR3 is 15 amino acids long. CDR3 DNA: TGTGCCAGCAGCTTCTCAGGGGGCGTGGGAGAGACCCAGTACTTC. This encodes CASSFSGGVGETQYF.

The V gene is TRBV29-1, the J gene TRBJ2-1, with unresolved D. Germline V gene lookup returns CDR1 SQVTM and CDR2 ANQGSEA. This CDR3 spans 12 amino acids. V was pared by 4 bases and J by 9 bases, with 13 bases between. The CDR3 DNA sequence: TGCAGCGTTGTGTTGCCTAGTCGTGAGCAGTTCTTC. It translates to CSVVLPSREQFF.

The chain uses TRBV21-1 and TRBJ1-5. TRBV21-1 corresponds to a pseudogene. The CDR3 is made up of 15 amino acids. The CDR3 DNA sequence: TGTGCCAGCAGAGCCAGGGAGGGTAGCAATCAGCCCCAGCATTTT. Translated: CASRAREGSNQPQHF.

Turning to this clone: At the DNA level, this CDR3 is encoded by other sequences in the same sample as well. This chain uses TRBV9 with TRBJ2-7; a possible D gene is TRBD2 (5 bases). The CDR3 consists of 14 residues. Germline V gives CDR1 SGDLS, CDR2 YYNGEE. V lost 3 bases and J lost 3, with 13 bases in between. In DNA, the CDR3 is TGTGCCAGCAGCGCCGGACTGGGAAACTACGAGCAGTACTTC. Translation gives CASSAGLGNYEQYF.